These 4 T cell receptor beta chains were all obtained from the same sample, sequenced in a study of HIV-infected patients and healthy controls. No cell fractionation was done, so the repertoire covers all unsorted peripheral blood T cells. Approximately 500 ng RNA was reverse transcribed with alpha and beta constant-region primers. Each of the alpha and beta chains got its own library through chain-specific third strand synthesis with indices. A single record per CDR3 protein comes from TCRdb applying MiXCR to the 5' RACE reads. The data show tens of thousands of distinct CDR3 sequences, about 8.7% seen once. Sequencing was performed on blood. These receptors originate from an adult in good health.

This clonotype was seen at least ten times. The V and J genes are TRBV25-1 and TRBJ1-1; no definite D call. The CDR3 contains 12 residues. Germline V gene data show CDR1 as MGHDK and CDR2 as SYGVNS. V was pared by 3 bases and J by 10 bases, with 12 bases between. The CDR3 DNA sequence: TGTGCCAGCAGTGAGTTTCCCGGCCGAGCTTTCTTT. As protein: CASSEFPGRAFF.

This clonotype was seen at least ten times. The V call is TRBV11-2, the J call TRBJ2-4; D might be TRBD2 (5 bases). The CDR3 is made up of 16 amino acids. Trimming removed 4 bases from V and 0 bases from J, with 13 bases in between. CDR1 and CDR2 from the germline V gene are SGHAT and FQNNGV. CDR3 amino acids: CASSSGGFLAKNIQYF. The DNA for the CDR3 is TGTGCCAGCAGCTCCGGCGGGTTCTTAGCCAAAAACATTCAGTACTTC.

There are many counts of this clonotype. The chain has TRBV5-1 and TRBJ2-3; 9 nucleotides agree with TRBD2. Germline-derived CDR1 and CDR2 are SGHRS and YFSETQ. The CDR3 spans 14 residues. The V segment lost 6 bases and the J segment 5 bases; nucleotides outside the gene matches: 7. In DNA form, the CDR3 reads TGCGCCAGCACCCGGAGCGGGGGGCAAGATACGCAGTATTTT. Residues: CASTRSGGQDTQYF. Using reference TRBV5-1 and TRBJ2-3 for the parts outside the CDR3, the full variable domain is KAGVTQTPRYLIKTRGQQVTLSCSPISGHRSVSWYQQTPGQGLQFLFEYFSETQRNKGNFPGRFSGRQFSNSRSEMNVSTLELGDSALYLCASTRSGGQDTQYFGPGTRLTVL.

This clonotype was recorded many times. The genes are TRBV20-1 and TRBJ2-1; TRBD2 aligns across 10 bases. This CDR3 spans 14 amino acids. From germline, CDR1 is DFQATT and CDR2 SNEGSKA (reference sequence). With V trimmed by 0 bases and J by 9 bases, 5 bases remained unmatched. In DNA, the CDR3 is TGCAGTGCTAGAGATCGGGCTAGCGGGGGTGAGCAGTTCTTC. This encodes CSARDRASGGEQFF.